The TCR beta chain described here comes from a study of T cells in Graves' hyperthyroidism and ophthalmopathy. Ten or more counts support this clonotype. Its antigen is still unknown. This CDR3 spans 15 amino acids. Germline V gene sequence: CDR1 MGHRA, CDR2 YSYEKL. V was cut by 3 bases and J by 4 bases, with 15 bases left in between. Enrolled ophthalmopathy patients presented with a Clinical Activity Score of at least 3, a NOSPECS grade of at least 4, and disease duration under 3 months. PBMCs were obtained from 10 ml fresh peripheral blood. Overall study results and limits: Clonotypes that were expanded in thyroid above 0.001 mostly appeared in blood too.

TCR beta CDR3 regions were amplified from RNA. First-round RT-PCR of the TCR CDR3 relied on the HTBI primer set. TCRdb reprocessed the multiplex PCR reads with MiXCR, giving one entry per CDR3 protein. The sample lists 450,000 to 650,000 distinct CDR3 sequences; around 14% were seen once. What was sequenced was blood. This TCR was sampled from a young woman with Graves' ophthalmopathy. The V gene is TRBV4-1, the J gene TRBJ1-2, with D hard to call. CDR3 DNA sequence: TGCGCCAGCAGCCACCAGACCGGACGCAGCTATGGCTACACCTTC. Residues: CASSHQTGRSYGYTF.